One sample yielded the 8 T cell receptor beta chains listed below, sequenced in a study of cytomegalovirus exposure and HLA in healthy donors. The PCR was carried out with 60 Vbeta primers and 13 Jbeta primers. Method: immunoSEQ multiplex PCR; TCRdb's copy keeps in-frame clones and lacks some. This repertoire shows about 140,000 clones, 61% found once; its top ten account for 1.8%. Input material: PBMCs. The receptors were sampled from a male donor in good health and CMV-seronegative.

The chain carries TRBV4-1 and TRBJ1-3; a weak D match, TRBD1 (5 bases). The germline V gene encodes CDR1 MGHRA and CDR2 YSYEKL. The CDR3 spans 16 residues. Trimming took off 0 bases at V and 1 base at J, with 10 bases between the two ends. This chain's CDR3 is CASSQESRASGNTIYF. The CDR3 DNA reads as TGCGCCAGCAGCCAAGAAAGCAGGGCATCTGGAAACACCATATATTTT.

The V gene is TRBV10-2, the J gene TRBJ2-1; 12 bases match TRBD2. V was clipped by 8 bases and J by 8 bases; unmatched bases: 7. The CDR3 extends over 14 amino acids. Germline CDR1 reads WSHSY; CDR2 reads SAAADI. The CDR3, as DNA: TGCGCCAGCGATCTAGCGGGGGGGCTCGATGAGCAGTTCTTC. This encodes CASDLAGGLDEQFF.

This clone was seen more than once but under ten times. The rearrangement links TRBV7-3 to TRBJ2-2; 9 nucleotides line up with TRBD2. The CDR3 extends over 17 amino acids. Germline loops: CDR1 SGHTA, CDR2 FQGTGA. V was pared by 6 bases and J by 1 base, with 9 bases of the junction left unmatched. The CDR3 DNA reads TGTGCCAGCAGGGAGGCTAGCGGGGCGGGGAACACCGGGGAGCTGTTTTTT. As protein: CASREASGAGNTGELFF. Drawing the rest from reference TRBV7-3 and TRBJ2-2, the complete variable domain is GAGVSQTPSNKVTEKGKYVELRCDPISGHTALYWYRQSLGQGPEFLIYFQGTGAADDSGLPNDRFFAVRPEGSVSTLKIQRTERGDSAVYLCASREASGAGNTGELFFGEGSRLTVL.

This chain uses TRBV6-6 with TRBJ2-1; D gene ambiguous. The germline gives CDR1 MNHNY, CDR2 SVGAGI (reference sequence). This CDR3 region has 12 residues. Trimming left V 5 bases short and J 8 bases short, with 10 bases between. CDR3 sequence (DNA): TGTGCCAGCAGTGCCAGTCGGGATGAGCAGTTCTTC. This codes for CASSASRDEQFF.

The chain combines TRBV5-4 with TRBJ2-7; TRBD1 is a possible D gene (6 bases). Germline lookup yields CDR1 SGHNT and CDR2 YYREEE (reference sequence). Trimming left V 4 bases short and J 0 bases short, with 17 bases between. CDR3 size: 16 residues. The CDR3 here is CASSAYRDKSSYEQYF. The CDR3 DNA follows: TGTGCCAGCAGCGCTTACCGGGACAAGAGCTCCTACGAGCAGTACTTC. Full variable domain (remainder filled in from reference TRBV5-4 and TRBJ2-7): ETGVTQSPTHLIKTRGQQVTLRCSSQSGHNTVSWYQQALGQGPQFIFQYYREEENGRGNFPPRFSGLQFPNYSSELNVNALELDDSALYLCASSAYRDKSSYEQYFGPGTRLTVT.

The chain carries TRBV6-5 and TRBJ2-5, with D perhaps matching TRBD2 (6 bases). The DNA end favors TRBJ2-7, so the J call may be wrong. The germline V gene encodes CDR1 MNHEY and CDR2 SVGAGI. The CDR3 has 13 amino acids. Here the CDR3 reads CASSYRGSYEQYF. The CDR3 DNA reads as TGTGCCAGCAGTTACCGGGGGTCCTACGAGCAGTACTTC.

This chain connects TRBV15 to TRBJ1-4; no definite D call. V lost 1 base and J 8 bases, leaving 5 bases between the germline ends. CDR1 and CDR2 (germline): LNHNV, YYDKDF (reference sequence). The CDR3 runs to 12 residues. CDR3 sequence: CATSRVKEKLFF. CDR3 bases: TGTGCCACCAGCAGAGTTAAAGAAAAACTGTTTTTT.

V usage is TRBV5-1 and J usage is TRBJ2-7; 9 nucleotides align to TRBD1. J gave up 6 bases and V 2 bases, and 6 bases lay outside the gene matches. The CDR3 loop spans 14 amino acids. Germline values: CDR1 SGHRS, CDR2 YFSETQ. In DNA, the CDR3 is TGCGCCAGCAGCTTCGGGACAGGGCTCCCCGAGCAGTACTTC. Amino acids: CASSFGTGLPEQYF.